This T cell receptor beta chain was sequenced during a study of T cell responses to AZD1222 COVID-19 vaccine (dated by TCRdb to the early 2020s). The study in broad terms: TCR sequencing was performed for approximately 240 trial participants, of whom around 210 were given two doses of AZD1222 and 26 were given two doses of MenACWY control vaccine. Trial participants were enrolled by age into subgroups of 18-55, 56-69 and 70-plus years, and 148, 28 and 57 TCR-sequenced participants, respectively, were included in these subgroups.

What the work shows at the level of the full study, not this receptor alone: Reportedly, almost half of the unique spike-specific TCRs recognized epitopes lying outside the regions that are mutated in the B.1.351 and B.1.1.7 variants. The whole spike protein was spanned by vaccine-associated CD4 TCRs, and dominant responses were seen in regions 160-218 and 743-854. Most participants were white British and females outnumbered males, and the authors suggested that clonal diversity may have been underestimated. Because no day 14 peak-response samples were available, the repertoires could be characterized only after the peak T cell response. Conclusions about previously exposed vaccinees are limited, since just a handful of AZD1222 recipients were seropositive for SARS-CoV-2 at baseline. In the small 56-69-year group, the increase in depth fell short of significance, most likely because of low power. After two AZD1222 doses, spike-specific TCR breadth and depth were significantly higher than at day 0 and than in MenACWY recipients.

The germline V gene (reference sequence) yields SGHKS for CDR1 and YYEKEE for CDR2. Including cysteine and phenylalanine, the CDR3 has 11 amino acids. Only CDR3 DNA remains: 33 bases, in frame from the first base. V is reduced by 1 base and J by 9 bases, leaving a spacing of 5 bases between them. The CDR3 regions of human TCRbeta chains were analyzed by immunosequencing. Under the source paper's analysis protocol: TCRs in the repertoires were matched against a reference library of SARS-CoV-2-specific TCRs that had been generated with the MIRA antigen-specificity platform. Breadth meant the fraction of unique TCRs that were SARS-CoV-2-associated, whereas depth meant the fraction of total T cells that were SARS-CoV-2-associated. Using the MIRA data, each spike-specific TCR was mapped to the spike region that the TCR reacts to and placed in a CD4 or CD8 class. Log10-transformed breadth and depth values were compared by one-way ANOVA with Sidak's multiple comparisons tests. TCRdb mirrors the immuneACCESS table, restricted to in-frame sequences. Some clones are absent from its copies; in checked studies, under half trace to an unresolved V gene, and the reason for the others is unknown. That table supplies the V and J calls and clone size; D and trimming were determined from the DNA. The sample records hundreds of thousands of clones, 90% to 95% of which are singletons. 0.55% of the sample is taken by the ten largest.

What the time point label conveys for this sample: about 28 days (+/-7) after the second vaccine dose. AZD1222 recipients given second doses at about 4 weeks or at about 12 weeks were pooled, since spike-specific TCR depth and breadth were not found to differ between the two schedules. The vaccinee samples were drawn from two UK trials, COV001 and COV002, one of which was a single-blind randomized controlled phase 2/3 trial testing AZD1222 (ChAdOx1 nCoV-19) in healthy adults. Trial participant PBMC samples were collected at day 0 and day 28 after the second dose for TCRbeta chain sequencing. This clone was observed once. No cognate antigen has been identified for it. No per-base quality is available; no much larger clone lies one base away.

The V and J segments used are TRBV5-5 and TRBJ2-4, with a tentative D gene TRBD1 over 5 matching bases. This sequence originates from an adult who received the AZD1222 COVID-19 vaccine. The specimen was peripheral blood, collected 28 days after the second AZD1222 dose. Here the CDR3 is given as CASSLRGIQYF. The DNA sequence follows: TGTGCCAGCAGCTTGAGGGGCATTCAGTACTTC.